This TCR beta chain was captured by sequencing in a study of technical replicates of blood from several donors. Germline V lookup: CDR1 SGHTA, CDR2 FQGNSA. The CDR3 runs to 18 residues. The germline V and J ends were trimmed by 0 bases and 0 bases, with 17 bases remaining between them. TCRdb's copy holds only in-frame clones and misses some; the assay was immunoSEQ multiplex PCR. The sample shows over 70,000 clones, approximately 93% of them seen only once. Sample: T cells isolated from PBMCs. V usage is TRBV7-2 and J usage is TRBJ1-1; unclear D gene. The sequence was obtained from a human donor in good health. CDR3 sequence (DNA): TGTGCCAGCAGCTTAGCGCCCGGGAGCCCATTAATGAACACTGAAGCTTTCTTT. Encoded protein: CASSLAPGSPLMNTEAFF.